This TCR beta chain emerged from a study of vaccination and CD4 T cells after COVID-19. One entry per CDR3 protein, called by TCRdb with MiXCR from the PCR reads. Of tens of thousands of distinct CDR3 sequences listed, 49% are singletons. The time point is: late sampling 161 to 241 days after vaccination in a few convalescent patients. The CDR3 runs 12 residues. Trimming removed 2 bases from V and 6 bases from J, with 8 bases in between. CDR1 MNHEY and CDR2 SMNVEV come from the germline V gene (reference sequence). The sequence derives from a human donor who had recovered from COVID-19. Sample: CD4+ T cells from blood, taken about 7 months after SARS-CoV-2 vaccination. This chain links TRBV27 with TRBJ2-7; D ambiguous. As DNA, the CDR3 is TGTGCCAGCAGTTTAATTCATGGCGAGCAGTACTTC. This encodes CASSLIHGEQYF.